This T cell receptor (beta chain) was identified in a study of cytomegalovirus exposure and HLA in healthy donors. Notes on the study in general: Presence/absence comparisons presumed near-even sequencing depth among donors. Being productive about 90% or about 30% of the time was typical of most TCR beta V segments in an earlier analysis.

The CDR3 has 14 amino acids. With 3 bases removed from V and 11 bases from J, the gap between germline ends came to 20 bases. The germline V gene encodes CDR1 SGHDT and CDR2 YYEEEE. Primers: 60 Vbeta forward and 13 Jbeta reverse. As handled by the study authors: In a later analysis, 79 million or so unique TCR beta chains included roughly 11 million shared by two or more donors. Clones were sequenced by immunoSEQ multiplex PCR, and TCRdb holds only the in-frame ones, with some missing. That table furnishes V, J and clone size, whereas the DNA furnished D and trimming. Of 150,000 to 200,000 clones in the sample, 65% to 85% were seen once. Details on this clone: The antigen remains unidentified.

The sequencing sample was made of PBMCs. The source of this sequence is a boy between 2 and 15 years old in good health and CMV-seronegative. The chain combines TRBV5-6 with TRBJ1-1, with TRBD1 as a possible D gene (5 bases). The CDR3 protein is CASSWATVHRTAFF. In DNA form, the CDR3 reads TGTGCCAGCAGCTGGGCGACAGTCCACCGAACGGCTTTCTTT.